The TCR beta chain described here comes from a study of early T cells in non-severe SARS-CoV-2 infection. Looking at the study overall: Bulk RNA from unsorted whole blood was sequenced; chains were unpaired.

This clonotype was counted at least ten times. No antigen is known for it. Germline loops: CDR1 MDHEN, CDR2 SYDVKM. This CDR3 contains 14 residues. The V end was cut by 1 base, the J end by 1 base, with 5 bases between. The study's findings and limits: Anti-spike CD8 responses were favored in VDJdb matching, and private and CD4 specificities were missed.

MiXCR was run by TCRdb on the 5' RACE reads, yielding one entry per CDR3 protein. The table includes roughly 20,000 distinct CDR3 sequences, more than 4.5% detected once. Sample: whole blood. This TCR derives from an adult who was a healthcare worker with PCR-confirmed SARS-CoV-2 infection or an uninfected control (not recorded which). The chain is built from TRBV28 and TRBJ1-5; D gene uncertain. For the CDR3, the DNA is TGTGCCAGCAGTTTATCGGACAGCAATCAGCCCCAGCATTTT. This translates into CASSLSDSNQPQHF.